These 6 T cell receptor beta chains were sequenced from one sample in a study of esophageal squamous cell carcinoma under preoperative chemotherapy. Specified time point: before preoperative PTX-NDP chemotherapy. TCRdb processed the PCR reads anew with MiXCR; each CDR3 protein has one entry. The sample includes thousands of distinct CDR3 sequences, less than 40% of them seen just once. This material was obtained from a patient given preoperative chemotherapy. These receptors were taken from a human donor with esophageal squamous cell carcinoma. The donor label of this sample is uncertain.

This clonotype was seen many times. The chain is built from TRBV6-5 and TRBJ2-7, with D possibly being TRBD1 (6 bases). CDR1 is MNHEY and CDR2 is SVGAGI in the germline V gene. The V gene lost 1 base and the J gene lost 3 bases, with 13 bases spanning the gap. The CDR3 length is 15 residues. The CDR3 DNA reads TGTGCCAGCAGTTACTTGGTTGGCAGGGGCTACGAGCAGTACTTC. It yields the protein CASSYLVGRGYEQYF.

This clonotype was seen many times. The V call is TRBV7-8, the J call TRBJ2-5; D unresolved. Germline V gives CDR1 SGHVS, CDR2 FQNEAQ. CDR3 length: 17 residues. Trimming cost V 2 bases and J 7 bases, with 23 bases left between them. CDR3 region: CASSLSWSPGLSRTQYF. The CDR3 DNA follows: TGTGCCAGCAGCTTATCTTGGTCACCGGGCCTAAGTAGGACCCAGTACTTC.

This clonotype was seen once. A junction end diverges from the germline sequence, so it may reflect a read error. V and J are TRBV6-5 and TRBJ1-4, with a tentative D call TRBD1 (5 bases). The CDR3 covers 15 residues. The germline CDR1 and CDR2 sequences are MNHEY and SVGAGI. Written as DNA, the CDR3 is TGTGCCAGCAGTTACCGGGGAGAGGGGAATGAAAAACGGTTTTTT. Amino acids: CASSYRGEGNEKRFF.

This clonotype was seen more than once but under ten times. The chain's CDR3 is CASSRGEDGVSEQFF. For the CDR3, the DNA is TGTGCCAGCAGCCGAGGAGAGGATGGAGTCAGTGAGCAGTTCTTC. The chain joins TRBV11-3 to TRBJ2-1; the D is unclear. V was shortened by 5 bases and J by 9 bases, with 20 bases between the two germline ends. Per germline, CDR1 SGHNT and CDR2 YENEEA. This CDR3 comprises 15 residues.

This clonotype occurred once. Likely a read error: the CDR3 ends without its conserved phenylalanine or tryptophan. The limits of the CDR3 on the DNA are not certain, so only TCRdb's listed CDR3 is given. This rearrangement joins TRBV7-2 to TRBJ2-6; whether TRBD1, the table's D call, matches the DNA was not checked. Germline CDR1 reads SGHTA; CDR2 reads FQGNSA. The CDR3 length equals 16 residues, ends included. The CDR3 loop is CVSSPRQGSYEQYFGA.

The sample holds a few counts of this clonotype. This chain links TRBV6-5 with TRBJ1-3, with unresolved D. Germline V lookup: CDR1 MNHEY, CDR2 SVGAGI. The CDR3 length is 16 residues. V was cut by 4 bases and J by 0 bases, with 13 bases left in between. The CDR3 nucleotides are TGTGCCAGCAGTTTCGCAGTGCCTAGCTCTGGAAACACCATATATTTT. Translating it yields CASSFAVPSSGNTIYF.